A selection of T cell receptor beta chains follows, all from one sample in a study of human T cells and chemical hapten exposure. TCRdb called the RACE reads again in MiXCR, with one record for every CDR3 protein. The top ten hold around 16% of the sample, which has about 42,000 distinct CDR3 sequences, 8% to 9% seen once. The sample was whole blood, taken in connection with sensitization to the hapten diphenylcyclopropenone (DPC). The receptors stem from a woman between 40 and 50 years old with alopecia areata. Some clones in this sample may be carry-over from other donors' samples. Each CDR3 is given with its conserved first and last residue. The order of the fields is J gene, clone size, D gene, V gene, CDR3 DNA, CDR3 protein. D genes are given only for firm matches. Size values are once, few and many counts, or a class for expanded clones, and some rows have none.

TRBJ1-2,many,-,TRBV20-1,TGCAGTGCTAGAGATCGCACCCGACCTAACTATGGCTACACCTTC,CSARDRTRPNYGYTF
TRBJ2-3,few,TRBD2,TRBV20-1,TGCAGTGCTCGGACTAGCGCCAATACAGATACGCAGTATTTT,CSARTSANTDTQYF
TRBJ1-5,many,TRBD1,TRBV7-8,TGTGCCAGCAGCTCCTACAGGGGCCGAAGCAATCAGCCCCAGCATTTT,CASSSYRGRSNQPQHF
TRBJ2-7,medium-sized,-,TRBV5-5,TGTGCCAGCAGCTTGTCTTCAACAGGGATAGGGGAGCAGTACTTC,CASSLSSTGIGEQYF
TRBJ2-5,many,-,TRBV3-1,TGTGCCAGCAGCCGGAATGCCCTAATCACCCAGTACTTC,CASSRNALITQYF
TRBJ2-1,many,-,TRBV6-5,TGTGCCAGCAGTCGGGAGAACTCCTACAATGAGCAGTTCTTC,CASSRENSYNEQFF
TRBJ1-5,many,-,TRBV4-2,TGTGCCAGCAGCCAAGTGAGGGAGGGGCCCCAGCATTTT,CASSQVREGPQHF
TRBJ2-5,-,TRBD2,TRBV18,TGTGCCAGCTCGCCCGGGACTAACCAAGAGACCCAGTACTTC,CASSPGTNQETQYF
TRBJ2-5,few,-,TRBV24-1,TGTGCCACCAGTGACGTAGACAGTTATCAAGAGACCCAGTACTTC,CATSDVDSYQETQYF
TRBJ1-5,-,-,TRBV4-3,TGCGCCAGCAGCCAAGTTTGGGGGGGTAATCAGCCCCAGCATTTT,CASSQVWGGNQPQHF
TRBJ2-7,many,-,TRBV9,TGTGCCAGAGGTGCGGGGAGCACAGCGGAGCAGTACTTC,CARGAGSTAEQYF
TRBJ2-3,few,TRBD2,TRBV6-4,TGTGCCAGCAGTGAAGCGGGGGAGAGGGGAGATACGCAGTATTTT,CASSEAGERGDTQYF
TRBJ2-3,many,TRBD2,TRBV5-4,TGTGCCAGCAGCTTGCCCCCCTCCGGGACTAGCGGGGGCCAACCAAGCACAGATACGCAGTATTTT,CASSLPPSGTSGGQPSTDTQYF
TRBJ1-1,few,TRBD1,TRBV2,TGTGCTTTGACAGGGCCGGGGACTGAAGCTTTCTTT,CALTGPGTEAFF
TRBJ2-2,many,-,TRBV6-6,TGTGCCAGCAGCAGGGAGAACACCGGGGAGCTGTTTTTT,CASSRENTGELFF
TRBJ1-5,few,-,TRBV5-5,TGTGCCAGCAGCTTGCGGGGGCATAGCAATCAGCCCCAGCATTTT,CASSLRGHSNQPQHF
TRBJ2-3,many,-,TRBV20-1,TGCAGTGCTAGAGATCCGGGAAAGGGGAGAACGCAGTATTTT,CSARDPGKGRTQYF
TRBJ1-1,many,-,TRBV18,TGTGCCAGCAGCCCGGCACTGAACACTGAAGCTTTCTTT,CASSPALNTEAFF
TRBJ2-5,few,TRBD2,TRBV20-1,TGCAGTGCTAGAACCGGGACTAGCGGGGTAGAGACCCAGTACTTC,CSARTGTSGVETQYF
TRBJ1-1,-,-,TRBV4-1,TGCGCCAGCAGCCAAGAGTGGGGAGTAGGAACTGAAGCTTTCTTT,CASSQEWGVGTEAFF
TRBJ2-2,few,-,TRBV20-1,TGCAGTGCCCAGGGGAACACCGGGGAGCTGTTTTTT,CSAQGNTGELFF
TRBJ1-2,-,-,TRBV2,TGTGCCAGCTTTCTAGGGACCTATGGCTACACCTTC,CASFLGTYGYTF
TRBJ2-7,-,-,TRBV29-1,TGCAGCGTTGAGGCCGGACCCTACGAGCAGTACTTC,CSVEAGPYEQYF
TRBJ1-3,few,-,TRBV20-1,TGCAGTGCTGTCCGGGGTACCTCTGGAAACACCATATATTTT,CSAVRGTSGNTIYF
TRBJ1-5,many,TRBD1,TRBV20-1,TGCAGTGCTAGTCCGGGACAGGGAGATTCGCAGCCCCAGCATTTT,CSASPGQGDSQPQHF
TRBJ1-1,-,TRBD1,TRBV10-2,TGCGCCAGCCTAAGTGGCGACAGGGAGGAGGCTTTCTTT,CASLSGDREEAFF
TRBJ2-1,many,-,TRBV3-1,TGTGCCAGCAGCCAAGCCCTTGCTCGGGAGCAGTTCTTC,CASSQALAREQFF
TRBJ1-1,many,-,TRBV11-2,TGTGCCAGCAGCTTAATTACGGGGAACACTGAAGCTTTCTTT,CASSLITGNTEAFF
TRBJ1-1,-,TRBD1,TRBV29-1,TGCAGCGTTGAGGGGACAGGGTTTGAAGCTTTCTTT,CSVEGTGFEAFF
TRBJ2-3,-,-,TRBV6-2/TRBV6-3,TGTGCCAGCAGACGGGACTCAAGCACAGATACGCAGTATTTT,CASRRDSSTDTQYF
TRBJ1-4,many,-,TRBV4-1,TGCGCCAGCAGCCGAGAGGGACCAACAACTAATGAAAAACTGTTTTTT,CASSREGPTTNEKLFF
TRBJ2-7,many,TRBD1,TRBV9,TGTGCCAGCAGCGGGGCTCCGGGACAGATCCACGAGCAGTACTTC,CASSGAPGQIHEQYF
TRBJ2-3,many,-,TRBV29-1,TGCAGCGTTGTCGGCCCCACTCAATTTAGGGATACGCAGTATTTT,CSVVGPTQFRDTQYF
TRBJ2-3,few,-,TRBV7-2,TGTGCCAGCAGCTGGGTCCTCGGTACGCAGTATTTT,CASSWVLGTQYF
TRBJ2-1,-,-,TRBV27,TGTGCCAGCAGGCTACTAGTTCACGATGAGCAGTTCTTC,CASRLLVHDEQFF
TRBJ2-3,-,-,TRBV20-1,TGCAGTGCTAGAGTCCAAACAGATACGCAGTATTTT,CSARVQTDTQYF
TRBJ1-1,many,-,TRBV3-1,TGTGCCAGCAGCCAAGCCTTCACAGGGTATTCTGAAGCTTTCTTT,CASSQAFTGYSEAFF
TRBJ2-2,many,-,TRBV4-3,TGCGCCAGCAGCCCCCAGGGTGACGGGGAGCTGTTTTTT,CASSPQGDGELFF
TRBJ1-6,many,-,TRBV4-2,TGTGCCAGCAGCCCTTCTGGGGGGAAAATTAATTCACCCCTCCACTTT,CASSPSGGKINSPLHF
TRBJ2-1,many,-,TRBV27,TGTGCCAGCAGGGTAAGGGAGTGGGATGAGCAGTTCTTC,CASRVREWDEQFF
TRBJ1-1,many,TRBD1,TRBV5-1,TGCGCCAGCAGCTTGGACAGGACAGGGCTGAACACTGAAGCTTTCTTT,CASSLDRTGLNTEAFF
TRBJ2-5,many,-,TRBV20-1,TGCAGTGGGTTTCGGGACTCCCAAGAGACCCAGTACTTC,CSGFRDSQETQYF
TRBJ2-3,-,-,TRBV28,TGTGCCAGCAGTTTATCAGGGGTCCGCACAGATACGCAGTATTTT,CASSLSGVRTDTQYF
TRBJ1-6,few,TRBD1,TRBV9,TGTGCCAGCAGCGTGGACAGGGCTTCACCCCTCCACTTT,CASSVDRASPLHF
TRBJ2-7,many,-,TRBV5-4,TGTGCCAGCAGCTTGTACGGGGGCAGGTTCTACGAGCAGTACTTC,CASSLYGGRFYEQYF
TRBJ1-4,many,TRBD1,TRBV4-1,TGCGCCAGCAGCCAAGGTCAGGGACAGGGGGGAAAACTGTTTTTT,CASSQGQGQGGKLFF
TRBJ1-1,-,TRBD1,TRBV27,TGTGCCAGCAGTTTAGGCAGGGGGCTGAAAGCTTTCTTT,CASSLGRGLKAFF
TRBJ1-1,many,-,TRBV6-1,TGTGCCAGCAGTGCGTTCTACGGCACTGAAGCTTTCTTT,CASSAFYGTEAFF
TRBJ2-1,many,-,TRBV9,TGTGCCAGCAGCGTGACGGACTCCAATGAGCAGTTCTTC,CASSVTDSNEQFF
TRBJ1-5,-,-,TRBV5-1,TGCGCCAGCAACCCTGGGGGGGGCAGTCAGCCCCAGCATTTT,CASNPGGGSQPQHF
TRBJ2-1,many,-,TRBV11-2,TGTGCCAGCAGCTTAGCTGACAATGAGCAGTTCTTC,CASSLADNEQFF
TRBJ1-1,few,-,TRBV19,TGTGCCAGTAGTATCCCCGGGAACACTGAAGCTTTCTTT,CASSIPGNTEAFF
TRBJ2-1,few,-,TRBV6-6,TGTGCCAGCAGCCCCAACGATGGGGGGAATGAGCAGTTCTTC,CASSPNDGGNEQFF
TRBJ1-4,many,-,TRBV27,TGTGCCAGCAGTTTATGGGGAACTAATGAAAAACTGTTTTTT,CASSLWGTNEKLFF
TRBJ1-5,many,TRBD1,TRBV3-1,TGTGCCAGCAGCCAAGGGCAGGGGGGTCAGCCCCAGCATTTT,CASSQGQGGQPQHF